This entry lists 22 T cell receptor beta chains sequenced from one sample in a study of graft-versus-host responses after intestinal transplantation. The data were produced by immunoSEQ multiplex PCR, yet TCRdb's version contains in-frame clones alone and is incomplete. The sample yields approximately 14,000 clones, about 29% seen once. The input for sequencing was alloreactive CD4+ T cells from a mixed lymphocyte reaction culture, taken before intestinal transplant. Subset: CFSE-low proliferating T cells sorted from roughly 6-day pre-transplant mixed lymphocyte reaction (GvH or HvG direction). The receptors were gathered from a human patient who received an intestinal transplant.

There are a few counts of this clone. J is TRBJ1-6 and V is TRBV7-6; the match to TRBD1 covers 7 bases. The CDR3 runs 14 residues. Losses at the gene ends were 8 bases for V and 7 bases for J; bases not matched to a gene: 8. Germline V CDR1 and CDR2: SGHVS, FNYEAQ. DNA for the CDR3: TGTGCCAGCGGGCTGGGACAGCTGAATTCACCCCTCCACTTT. Protein: CASGLGQLNSPLHF.

Only a few counts were recorded for this clone. The gene calls are TRBV7-8 and TRBJ2-3; D not resolved. Germline V gene data show CDR1 as SGHVS and CDR2 as FQNEAQ. Trimming left V 5 bases short and J 2 bases short, with 11 bases between. There are 14 residues in the CDR3. CDR3 amino acids: CASSNNGLTDTQYF. CDR3 coding DNA: TGTGCCAGCAGCAACAACGGCCTCACAGATACGCAGTATTTT.

The chain joins TRBV6-6 to TRBJ2-1, with 7 bases that match TRBD2. With V trimmed by 8 bases and J by 0 bases, 7 bases remained unmatched. Germline CDR1 and CDR2: MNHNY and SVGAGI (reference sequence). The CDR3 has 15 amino acids. CDR3 nucleotides: TGTGCCAGCCGAGGGCGGGGGAGCTCCTACAATGAGCAGTTCTTC. Protein: CASRGRGSSYNEQFF.

With respect to this clone: A junction end diverges from the germline sequence, so it may reflect a read error. The same CDR3 also results from other DNA sequences found in this sample. J is TRBJ2-4 and V is TRBV4-1; 7 nucleotides align to TRBD2. CDR1 is MGHRA and CDR2 is YSYEKL in the germline V gene. The CDR3 consists of 16 residues. The CDR3 is CASSHPGGGSPNIQYF. Here the CDR3 DNA reads TGTGCCAGCAGCCACCCCGGCGGGGGTTCCCCAAACATTCAGTACTTC.

V usage is TRBV9 and J usage is TRBJ2-5, with 11 bases aligning to TRBD2. V gave up 0 bases and J gave up 6 bases; unmatched junction bases: 4. CDR1 and CDR2 (germline): SGDLS, YYNGEE. The CDR3 contains 15 residues. CDR3 DNA: TGTGCCAGCAGCGTAGGACTAGCGGGATCCAAGACCCAGTACTTC. The encoded protein is CASSVGLAGSKTQYF.

Only a few counts were recorded for this clone. The V gene is TRBV2, the J gene TRBJ1-6, with D possibly TRBD1 on 5 matching bases. The CDR3 is 15 amino acids. The germline V and J ends were trimmed by 3 bases and 6 bases, with 12 bases remaining between them. Germline loops: CDR1 SNHLY, CDR2 FYNNEI. The CDR3 reads CASSEGRAINSPLHF. The CDR3 DNA reads TGTGCCAGCAGTGAGGGCAGGGCAATTAATTCACCCCTCCACTTT.

This clone was counted only a few times. This chain joins TRBV6-5 and TRBJ1-6; 8 nucleotides match TRBD1. The CDR3 consists of 16 residues. V was clipped by 3 bases and J by 10 bases; unmatched bases: 11. Germline CDR1 MNHEY, CDR2 SVGAGI. CDR3 region: CASSYTHGQGGSPLHF. The CDR3 DNA reads TGTGCCAGCAGTTATACTCATGGACAGGGAGGATCACCCCTCCACTTT.

The CDR3 DNA reads as TGTGCCAGCAGTCCCGCGGACCGGTGGGGTGGCTACACCTTC. It specifies CASSPADRWGGYTF. V gene TRBV28 combines with J gene TRBJ1-2; D unresolved. V gave up 5 bases and J gave up 7 bases, with 17 bases separating them. The CDR3 has 14 amino acids. Per germline, CDR1 MDHEN and CDR2 SYDVKM.

This clone was counted a few times. This chain links TRBV6-5 with TRBJ1-2, with D hard to call. This CDR3 contains 14 residues. CDR1 is MNHEY and CDR2 is SVGAGI in the germline V gene. V gave up 6 bases and J gave up 0 bases, with 11 bases separating them. CDR3 nucleotides: TGTGCCAGCAGGAGGGCAGGATCTAACTATGGCTACACCTTC. It is translated as CASRRAGSNYGYTF.

This clone was counted a few times. This chain connects TRBV6-1 to TRBJ1-5; a possible D gene is TRBD1 (6 bases). CDR1 MNHNS and CDR2 SASEGT come from the germline V gene. Deletions cut 6 bases from V and 7 bases from J, with 16 bases between. This CDR3 region has 14 residues. CDR3 amino acids: CASSAGPRGQPQHF. CDR3 sequence (DNA): TGTGCCAGCAGCGCCGGACCCAGGGGCCAGCCCCAGCATTTT.

The chain employs TRBV2 and TRBJ1-1; 7 bases map to TRBD1. The CDR3 is 15 residues long. Germline V gene data show CDR1 as SNHLY and CDR2 as FYNNEI. Losses at the gene ends were 5 bases for V and 10 bases for J; bases not matched to a gene: 16. This CDR3 is CASSTRQGRNAGAFF. Here the CDR3 DNA reads TGTGCCAGCAGTACGAGACAGGGACGGAACGCTGGAGCTTTCTTT.

In this sample, this clone turned up a few times. The rearrangement uses TRBV9 and TRBJ2-1; 12 bases match TRBD2. The ends lost 0 bases at V and 2 bases at J; junction bases unmatched: 9. The CDR3 runs 19 residues. CDR1 and CDR2 from the germline V gene are SGDLS and YYNGEE. The CDR3 DNA is TGTGCCAGCAGCGTAGAGCCCGGGCTAGCGGGAGGGCCCTACAATGAGCAGTTCTTC. Amino acids: CASSVEPGLAGGPYNEQFF.

The gene calls are TRBV19 and TRBJ1-1; D is unresolved. Germline CDR1 reads LNHDA; CDR2 reads SQIVND (reference sequence). The CDR3 totals 13 residues. Between the trimmed V and J ends, which lost 5 bases and 2 bases, there was a span of 9 bases. The CDR3 region is CASSAWINTEAFF. CDR3 sequence (DNA): TGTGCCAGTAGTGCCTGGATTAACACTGAAGCTTTCTTT.

The chain joins TRBV7-8 to TRBJ1-5; 7 nucleotides agree with TRBD1. V lost 3 bases to trimming and J lost 14 bases; unmatched junction nucleotides: 10. Germline CDR1 and CDR2: SGHVS and FQNEAQ. CDR3 length equals 13 residues. CDR3 sequence: CASSFRGNRGKHF. CDR3 nucleotides: TGTGCCAGCAGCTTTCGGGGGAACAGGGGTAAGCATTTT.

This clone is medium-sized. This CDR3 is also generated by other DNA sequences in the sample. This chain joins TRBV5-1 and TRBJ1-4; D perhaps matches TRBD1 (5 bases). The germline CDR1 and CDR2 sequences are SGHRS and YFSETQ. The CDR3 has 17 amino acids. V was clipped by 0 bases and J by 5 bases, with 17 bases between them. The CDR3 DNA reads TGCGCCAGCAGCTTGGTTCGGCAGGGTGGAAGAAATGAAAAACTGTTTTTT. Translated: CASSLVRQGGRNEKLFF.

This clone was seen more than once but under ten times. CDR3 residues: CASSPPSRLSGYTF. The CDR3 DNA sequence: TGTGCCAGCTCACCACCCAGCCGACTTAGTGGCTACACCTTC. The chain carries TRBV18 and TRBJ1-2; D unresolved. Germline loops: CDR1 KGHSH, CDR2 LQKENI. V dropped 0 bases and J dropped 7 bases, with 12 bases sitting between them. The CDR3 spans 14 residues.

V and J are TRBV28 and TRBJ1-4; possible D gene TRBD1, 6 bases. V lost 6 bases to trimming and J lost 7 bases, with 15 bases between them. Germline V gene sequence: CDR1 MDHEN, CDR2 SYDVKM. The CDR3 loop spans 14 amino acids. The CDR3 region has the DNA TGTGCCAGCAGGACCTACCTACAGGGTGAAAAACTGTTTTTT. Translated, it gives CASRTYLQGEKLFF.

This clone has a handful of counts. The chain links TRBV5-1 to TRBJ1-6; 10 nucleotides match TRBD1. V shed 0 bases and J 10 bases; nucleotides not matched to a gene: 4. The CDR3 is 15 residues long. Germline V gene sequence: CDR1 SGHRS, CDR2 YFSETQ. CDR3 nucleotides: TGCGCCAGCAGCTTGGAGACAGGGGGCAAGTCACCCCTCCACTTT. It encodes CASSLETGGKSPLHF.

This clone was counted between two and nine times. The chain carries TRBV5-8 and TRBJ1-1; D might be TRBD1 (5 bases). Trimming removed 5 bases from V and 2 bases from J, with 10 bases in between. Germline V gene data show CDR1 as SGHTS and CDR2 as YDEGEE. The CDR3 extends over 13 amino acids. The CDR3 nucleotides are TGTGCCAGCAGGCCCGGGACTAACACTGAAGCTTTCTTT. Its translation is CASRPGTNTEAFF.

The gene calls are TRBV2 and TRBJ1-5; D unclear. V lost 6 bases to trimming and J lost 4 bases, with 7 bases between them. Germline CDR1 and CDR2: SNHLY and FYNNEI. The CDR3 spans 12 residues. For the CDR3, the DNA is TGTGCCAGCAGGGGAGATAATCAGCCCCAGCATTTT. Residues: CASRGDNQPQHF.

As concerns this clone: At the DNA level, this CDR3 is encoded by other sequences in the same sample as well. The V gene is TRBV5-1, the J gene TRBJ2-2; a weak D match, TRBD1 (8 bases). This CDR3 comprises 15 residues. In germline, CDR1 is SGHRS, CDR2 YFSETQ. Trimming stripped 4 bases from V and 3 bases from J, with 13 bases between. The CDR3 DNA reads as TGCGCCAGCAGCCCTACAGGGGGGGACACCGGGGAGCTGTTTTTT. It yields the protein CASSPTGGDTGELFF.

The chain couples TRBV12-5 to TRBJ2-7; 8 bases are shared with TRBD1. CDR3 length: 15 residues. Germline trimming cut 7 bases from V and 4 bases from J; bases unmatched to any gene: 12. Germline V gene sequence: CDR1 LGHNT, CDR2 FRNRAP. Written as DNA, the CDR3 is TGTGCTAGTGCCCTGAGGGGACAGGCCCAATACGAGCAGTACTTC. Protein product: CASALRGQAQYEQYF.